A single sample is the source of the 31 T cell receptor beta chains below, sequenced in a study of T cells in Graves' hyperthyroidism and ophthalmopathy. Amplification targeted TCR beta CDR3 regions from RNA transcripts. First-round RT-PCR of the TCR CDR3 relied on the HTBI primer set. In TCRdb, the multiplex PCR reads were re-called with MiXCR into one record per CDR3 protein. The table lists 550,000 to 700,000 distinct CDR3 sequences, 40% to 55% of them singletons. Sequenced material: peripheral blood or thyroid tissue (not recorded which). Receptors originate from an adult woman with Graves' disease, either hyperthyroidism or ophthalmopathy (not recorded which).

The gene calls are TRBV28 and TRBJ2-7, with D possibly being TRBD1 (6 bases). Germline V gene sequence: CDR1 MDHEN, CDR2 SYDVKM. CDR3 length: 13 amino acids. Trimming pared 6 bases from V and 2 bases from J, leaving 11 bases between. The DNA for the CDR3 is TGTGCCAGCAGACCAGACAGGACCTACGAGCAGTACTTC. It is translated as CASRPDRTYEQYF.

This rearrangement joins TRBV30 to TRBJ2-7, with a possible D match to TRBD1 (5 bases). The CDR3 sequence is 15 residues long. The V end was cut by 1 base, the J end by 7 bases, with 20 bases between. CDR1 and CDR2 (germline): GTSNPN, SVGIG (reference sequence). The CDR3 DNA sequence: TGTGCCTGGAGTGCCCCCAACCTTGACAGCTCGGAGCAGTACTTC. Protein: CAWSAPNLDSSEQYF.

This clonotype was observed many times. V and J are TRBV7-3 and TRBJ1-1; D not certain. CDR3 length equals 13 residues. Germline V gives CDR1 SGHTA, CDR2 FQGTGA. V was pared by 5 bases and J by 2 bases, with 9 bases between. CDR3 loop: CASSPVGNTEAFF. The DNA for the CDR3 is TGTGCCAGCAGCCCGGTAGGCAACACTGAAGCTTTCTTT.

This clonotype was observed a few times. Germline and junction disagree at one end, which may indicate a read error. The chain employs TRBV7-2 and TRBJ1-2; perhaps TRBD1 as D (5 bases). This CDR3 comprises 13 residues. The germline V gene encodes CDR1 SGHTA and CDR2 FQGNSA. This CDR3 is CASSLVGEAGYTF. CDR3 nucleotides: TGCGCCAGCAGCTTGGTGGGGGAGGCTGGCTACACCTTC.

Of note for this clonotype: This sequence may be a read error, since a much larger clone differs from it by one base. The chain has TRBV6-1 and TRBJ1-1; D is uncertain. CDR3 length equals 14 residues. Germline CDR1 and CDR2: MNHNS and SASEGT. Between the trimmed V and J ends, which lost 8 bases and 5 bases, there was a span of 18 bases. This chain's CDR3 is CASAAGSEFTEAFF. Here the CDR3 DNA reads TGTGCCAGCGCGGCGGGGTCGGAGTTTACTGAAGCTTTCTTT.

Comment on this clonotype: The junction departs from the called germline gene at one end, perhaps through a read error. The V call is TRBV2, the J call TRBJ2-2; 7 nucleotides match TRBD2. CDR1 is SNHLY and CDR2 is FYNNEI in the germline V gene. The CDR3 has 12 amino acids. CDR3 residues: CASSAESGEPFF. The CDR3 DNA follows: TGTGCCAGCAGTGCGGAGAGCGGGGAGCCGTTTTTT.

This clonotype has a count of ten or more. The V call is TRBV5-1, the J call TRBJ2-7, with 10 bases lining up with TRBD1. CDR3 size: 15 residues. Trimming at V came to 0 bases and at J to 2 bases, leaving 2 bases not matched to a gene. Germline V lookup: CDR1 SGHRS, CDR2 YFSETQ. The DNA of the CDR3 is TGCGCCAGCAGCTTGGACGGACAGGGGGCCTACGAGCAGTACTTC. Protein: CASSLDGQGAYEQYF.

The chain recombines TRBV7-2 with TRBJ2-5, with TRBD2 matching 13 bases. From germline, CDR1 is SGHTA and CDR2 FQGNSA. With 5 bases clipped from V and 8 bases from J, the junction kept 5 bases outside the gene matches. This CDR3 spans 14 amino acids. The CDR3 sequence: CASSRTSGRATQYF. In DNA, the CDR3 is TGTGCCAGCAGCCGCACTAGCGGGAGGGCTACCCAGTACTTC.

There are many counts of this clonotype. The chain combines TRBV12-3 or TRBV12-4 with TRBJ2-2; D uncertain. Trimming took 7 bases from V and 4 from J, leaving 10 bases between them. The CDR3 consists of 13 residues. The CDR3 region has the DNA TGTGCCAGCACCGTCCCGGGCACCGGGGAGCTGTTTTTT. This gives the protein CASTVPGTGELFF.

The rearrangement joins TRBV10-3 to TRBJ2-7, with TRBD2 matching 9 bases. The CDR3 is made up of 16 amino acids. The J segment lost 2 bases and the V segment lost 3 bases, leaving 8 bases of the junction unmatched. Germline V gene lookup returns CDR1 ENHRY and CDR2 SYGVKD. The DNA for the CDR3 is TGTGCCATCAGTGACCAAACTAGCGGGCGGACCTACGAGCAGTACTTC. Its translation is CAISDQTSGRTYEQYF.

The chain couples TRBV7-8 to TRBJ2-7; D is perhaps TRBD1 or TRBD2 (5 bases each). Trimming removed 8 bases at V and 5 bases at J, with 16 bases between. The CDR3 sequence is 13 residues long. Germline values: CDR1 SGHVS, CDR2 FQNEAQ. In DNA, the CDR3 is TGTGCCAGCTCAAGAGGGGCGCGTCACGAGCAGTACTTC. Its protein product is CASSRGARHEQYF.

V and J are TRBV2 and TRBJ1-5; 8 nucleotides line up with TRBD1. The CDR3 is 14 residues long. Germline assignment: CDR1 SNHLY and CDR2 FYNNEI. V lost 4 bases and J lost 6; bases outside the gene matches: 5. The CDR3 coding sequence is TGTGCCAGCAGTGTGCAGGGGGCGAGTCAGCCCCAGCATTTT. Its translation is CASSVQGASQPQHF.

This clonotype showed up just once. Possible read error: a much larger clone is one base away. The chain uses TRBV10-3 and TRBJ1-2; D is possibly TRBD1 (6 bases). The V gene's germline CDR1 is ENHRY and CDR2 SYGVKD. With 5 bases removed from V and 4 bases from J, the gap between germline ends came to 20 bases. This CDR3 comprises 16 residues. The CDR3 bases are TGTGCCATCAGTTGGGACAAGGAGGCCTCTCCCTATGGCTACACCTTC. Translating gives CAISWDKEASPYGYTF.

The CDR3 DNA reads as TGCAGCGTGCCATCCGGGGTAGAAGAGACCCAGTACTTC. The encoded protein is CSVPSGVEETQYF. The rearrangement links TRBV29-1 to TRBJ2-5, with D possibly matching TRBD2 (5 bases). CDR1 SQVTM and CDR2 ANQGSEA come from the germline V gene. The V end was cut by 6 bases, the J end by 3 bases, with 14 bases between. The CDR3 consists of 13 residues.

This clonotype was counted at least ten times. The chain recombines TRBV5-1 with TRBJ1-1; possibly TRBD1 for D (5 bases). The CDR3 spans 14 residues. Trimming pared 4 bases from V and 1 base from J, leaving 11 bases between. CDR1 SGHRS and CDR2 YFSETQ come from the germline V gene. CDR3 amino acids: CASSLRDPNTEAFF. CDR3 bases: TGCGCCAGCAGCCTGAGGGACCCGAACACTGAAGCTTTCTTT.

This clonotype occurred a few times. Sequence at one end of the junction differs from germline and may be a read error. The chain joins TRBV3-1 to TRBJ2-7; 7 bases are a match to TRBD2. There are 13 residues in the CDR3. In germline, CDR1 is LGHDT, CDR2 YNNKEL (reference sequence). The CDR3 spells CASSRDRRGDRKF. CDR3 DNA sequence: TGTGCCAGCAGCCGAGACCGTCGGGGGGACCGAAAATTC.

The V gene is TRBV11-1, the J gene TRBJ2-3; TRBD2 aligns across 10 bases. This CDR3 spans 16 amino acids. The germline V gene has CDR1 SGHAT and CDR2 FQDESV (reference sequence). V lost 5 bases, J lost 5 bases, and 10 bases stayed unmatched. The CDR3 loop reads CASSIGASGSGDTQYF. CDR3 nucleotide sequence: TGTGCCAGCAGCATAGGTGCTAGCGGGAGTGGAGATACGCAGTATTTT.

On this clonotype itself: A clone one base away is much larger, so this may be a read error. The chain has TRBV5-1 and TRBJ2-2; TRBD1 aligns across 10 bases. The germline V gene encodes CDR1 SGHRS and CDR2 YFSETQ. This CDR3 has 17 amino acids. Trimming cost V 4 bases and J 0 bases; bases outside gene matches: 6. The CDR3 DNA sequence: TGCGCCAGCAGCGCGGGACAGGGGACCGCGAACACCGGGGAGCTGTTTTTT. Translation: CASSAGQGTANTGELFF.

This clonotype was counted only a few times. The chain recombines TRBV19 with TRBJ2-6, with unresolved D. Germline CDR1 and CDR2: LNHDA and SQIVND (reference sequence). Between the trimmed V and J ends, which lost 3 bases and 0 bases, there was a span of 9 bases. This CDR3 comprises 16 residues. CDR3 sequence reads: CASSIVGYSGANVLTF. The DNA of the CDR3 is TGTGCCAGTAGTATTGTGGGGTACTCTGGGGCCAACGTCCTGACTTTC.

This clonotype was seen at least ten times. This chain joins TRBV2 and TRBJ2-7; D possibly corresponds to TRBD2 (5 bases). Germline CDR1 reads SNHLY; CDR2 reads FYNNEI. The CDR3 covers 12 residues. The V end lost 6 bases, the J end lost 2 bases, and 8 bases lay between the germline ends. The CDR3 region is CASRPEAYEQYF. In DNA form, the CDR3 reads TGTGCCAGCAGACCGGAGGCCTACGAGCAGTACTTC. The full variable domain, its missing parts supplied by reference TRBV2 and TRBJ2-7, is EPEVTQTPSHQVTQMGQEVILRCVPISNHLYFYWYRQILGQKVEFLVSFYNNEISEKSEIFDDQFSVERPDGSNFTLKIRSTKLEDSAMYFCASRPEAYEQYFGPGTRLTVT.

This clonotype was detected a few times. The V gene is TRBV10-3, the J gene TRBJ1-6, with 8 bases matching TRBD1. The CDR3 runs to 15 residues. With V trimmed by 4 bases and J by 10 bases, 9 bases remained unmatched. CDR1 and CDR2 from the germline V gene are ENHRY and SYGVKD. The CDR3 DNA is TGTGCCATCAGTGTCGATGGACAGGGTGGATCACCCCTCCACTTT. It specifies CAISVDGQGGSPLHF.

The table lists this clonotype with many counts. This chain connects TRBV4-2 to TRBJ2-5, with D possibly TRBD1 on 5 matching bases. Trimming took off 4 bases at V and 2 bases at J, with 14 bases between the two ends. The CDR3 has 15 amino acids. Germline-derived CDR1 and CDR2 are LGHNA and YNFKEQ. CDR3 protein: CASSPAQDPQETQYF. The CDR3 nucleotides read TGTGCCAGCAGCCCAGCACAGGACCCACAAGAGACCCAGTACTTC.

The chain joins TRBV6-5 to TRBJ2-7; D gene unclear. Between the trimmed V and J ends, which lost 2 bases and 2 bases, there was a span of 7 bases. Germline values: CDR1 MNHEY, CDR2 SVGAGI. The CDR3 runs to 13 residues. CDR3 DNA: TGTGCCAGCAGTTACGGAAGGACCTACGAGCAGTACTTC. It translates to CASSYGRTYEQYF.

This clonotype was picked up many times. V is TRBV12-3 or TRBV12-4 and J is TRBJ1-2, with TRBD1 matching 12 bases. The J segment lost 4 bases and the V segment lost 4 bases, leaving 4 bases of the junction unmatched. The CDR3 has 15 residues. CDR3 nucleotides: TGTGCCAGCAGTTGGGACAGGGGGCGAGCCTATGGCTACACCTTC. Translating it yields CASSWDRGRAYGYTF.

The chain carries TRBV11-1 and TRBJ2-2; no definite D call. The CDR3 is 16 amino acids. Germline lookup yields CDR1 SGHAT and CDR2 FQDESV (reference sequence). V shed 5 bases and J shed 4 bases, with 17 bases lying between them. As DNA, the CDR3 is TGTGCCAGCAGCCACGTCAGAGCCACGGGCACCGGGGAGCTGTTTTTT. This codes for CASSHVRATGTGELFF.

Ten or more counts support this clonotype. This chain links TRBV19 with TRBJ2-7, with 7 nucleotides matching TRBD1. CDR3 size: 15 residues. V lost 4 bases to trimming and J lost 0 bases; unmatched junction nucleotides: 6. The germline gives CDR1 LNHDA, CDR2 SQIVND (reference sequence). For the CDR3, the DNA is TGTGCCAGTAGTACTCTGACAGGGACCTCCTACGAGCAGTACTTC. Its translation: CASSTLTGTSYEQYF.

This clonotype was counted ten times or more. The chain joins TRBV2 to TRBJ1-1, with TRBD1 as a possible D gene (5 bases). Germline V CDR1 and CDR2: SNHLY, FYNNEI. The CDR3 runs 14 residues. The V gene lost 6 bases and the J gene lost 3 bases, with 14 bases spanning the gap. The CDR3 loop is CASRVDSGDTEAFF. The CDR3 DNA follows: TGTGCCAGCAGGGTCGACAGTGGTGACACTGAAGCTTTCTTT.

J is TRBJ2-7 and V is TRBV20-1; weak D call: TRBD1 (6 bases). Trimming removed 3 bases at V and 5 bases at J, with 20 bases between. CDR1 is DFQATT, CDR2 SNEGSKA, per germline (reference sequence). The CDR3 is made up of 15 amino acids. The CDR3 loop is CSASGVRGAQNEQYF. For the CDR3, the DNA is TGCAGTGCTAGCGGGGTCAGGGGTGCGCAGAACGAGCAGTACTTC.

This clonotype appeared a few times. This chain connects TRBV7-9 to TRBJ2-7; the D is unclear. This CDR3 has 13 amino acids. V gave up 6 bases and J gave up 3 bases, with 12 bases separating them. Germline CDR1 SEHNR, CDR2 FQNEAQ (reference sequence). The CDR3 reads CASSSGNLYEQYF. As DNA, the CDR3 is TGTGCCAGCAGTTCCGGAAACCTCTACGAGCAGTACTTC.

The chain joins TRBV7-9 to TRBJ1-5, with D uncertain. Germline CDR1 and CDR2: SEHNR and FQNEAQ (reference sequence). The length of the CDR3 is 13 residues. Trimming removed 5 bases at V and 5 bases at J, with 10 bases between. The CDR3 region has the DNA TGTGCCAGCAGCCCCCGAGTGGATCAGCCCCAGCATTTT. Protein: CASSPRVDQPQHF.

The V and J genes are TRBV2 and TRBJ1-2; tentative D call: TRBD1 (5 bases). Germline V gives CDR1 SNHLY, CDR2 FYNNEI. CDR3 length equals 16 residues. The V end lost 5 bases, the J end lost 4 bases, and 20 bases lay between the germline ends. In nucleotides, the CDR3 is TGTGCCAGCAGTTACTCCGACAGCCTCTTGCCCTATGGCTACACCTTC. It specifies CASSYSDSLLPYGYTF.